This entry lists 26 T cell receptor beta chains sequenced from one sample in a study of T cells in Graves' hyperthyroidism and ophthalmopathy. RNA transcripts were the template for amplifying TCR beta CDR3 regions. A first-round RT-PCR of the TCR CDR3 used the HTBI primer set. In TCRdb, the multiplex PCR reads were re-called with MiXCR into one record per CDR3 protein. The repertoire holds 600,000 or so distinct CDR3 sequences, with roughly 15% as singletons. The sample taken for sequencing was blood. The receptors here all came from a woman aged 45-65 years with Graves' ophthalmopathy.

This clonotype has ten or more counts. CDR3 nucleotide sequence: TGTGCCAGCAGGGCTAGCGGGAGGGCCAACACAGATACGCAGTATTTT. Its protein product is CASRASGRANTDTQYF. The chain couples TRBV27 to TRBJ2-3; 12 bases line up with TRBD2. This CDR3 is built from 16 residues. Germline V gene sequence: CDR1 MNHEY, CDR2 SMNVEV (reference sequence). V was pared by 6 bases and J by 2 bases, with 6 bases of the junction left unmatched.

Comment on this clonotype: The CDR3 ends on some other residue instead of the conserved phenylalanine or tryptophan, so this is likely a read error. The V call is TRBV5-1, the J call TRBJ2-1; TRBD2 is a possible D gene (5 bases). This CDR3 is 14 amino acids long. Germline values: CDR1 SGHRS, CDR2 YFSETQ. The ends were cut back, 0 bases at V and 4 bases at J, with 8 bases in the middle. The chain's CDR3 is CASSLALAYNEQFL. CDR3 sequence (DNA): TGCGCCAGCAGCTTGGCCCTAGCTTACAATGAGCAGTTCCTC.

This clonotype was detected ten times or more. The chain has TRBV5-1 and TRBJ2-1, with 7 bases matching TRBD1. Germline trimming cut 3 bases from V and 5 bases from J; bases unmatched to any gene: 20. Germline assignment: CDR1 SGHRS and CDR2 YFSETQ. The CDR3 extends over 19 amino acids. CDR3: CASSSDATGIRMEDNEQFF. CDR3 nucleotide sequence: TGCGCCAGCAGCTCGGATGCGACAGGGATTCGGATGGAGGACAATGAGCAGTTCTTC.

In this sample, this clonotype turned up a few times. CDR3 nucleotides: TGTGCCAGCAGCGTAGCGCAGACAGGCTACGAGCAGTACTTC. As protein: CASSVAQTGYEQYF. The rearrangement uses TRBV9 and TRBJ2-7; a possible D gene is TRBD1 (6 bases). The CDR3 runs to 14 residues. Germline CDR1 and CDR2: SGDLS and YYNGEE. V was clipped by 0 bases and J by 3 bases, with 10 bases between them.

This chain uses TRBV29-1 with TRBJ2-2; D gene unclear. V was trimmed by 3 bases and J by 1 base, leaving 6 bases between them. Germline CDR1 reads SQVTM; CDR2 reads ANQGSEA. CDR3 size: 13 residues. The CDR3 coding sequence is TGCAGCGTTGATGCAGGGAACACCGGGGAGCTGTTTTTT. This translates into CSVDAGNTGELFF.

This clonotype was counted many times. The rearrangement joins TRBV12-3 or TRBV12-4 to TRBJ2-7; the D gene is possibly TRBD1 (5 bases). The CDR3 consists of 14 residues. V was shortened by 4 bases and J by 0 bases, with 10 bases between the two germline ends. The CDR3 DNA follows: TGTGCCAGCAGTTGGGGCGGTAGCTCCTACGAGCAGTACTTC. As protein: CASSWGGSSYEQYF.

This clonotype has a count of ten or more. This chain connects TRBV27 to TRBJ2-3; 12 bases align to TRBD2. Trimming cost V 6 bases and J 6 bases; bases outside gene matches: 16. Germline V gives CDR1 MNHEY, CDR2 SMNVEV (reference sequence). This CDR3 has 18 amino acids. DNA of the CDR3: TGTGCCAGCAGCCCCCCCCGCAGGACTAGCGGGAAAGGGGATACGCAGTATTTT. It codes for CASSPPRRTSGKGDTQYF.

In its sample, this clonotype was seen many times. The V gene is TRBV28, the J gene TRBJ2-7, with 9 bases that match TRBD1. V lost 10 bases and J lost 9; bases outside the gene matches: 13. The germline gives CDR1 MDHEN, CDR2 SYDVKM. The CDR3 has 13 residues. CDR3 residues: CATTVQGAKVQYF. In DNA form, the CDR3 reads TGTGCCACCACAGTACAGGGGGCAAAGGTGCAGTACTTC.

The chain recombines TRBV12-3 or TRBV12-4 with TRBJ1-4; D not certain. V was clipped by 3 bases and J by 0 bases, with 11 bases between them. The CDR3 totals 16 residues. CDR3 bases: TGTGCCAGCAGTTTTAACCAGGCTGCAACTAATGAAAAACTGTTTTTT. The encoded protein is CASSFNQAATNEKLFF.

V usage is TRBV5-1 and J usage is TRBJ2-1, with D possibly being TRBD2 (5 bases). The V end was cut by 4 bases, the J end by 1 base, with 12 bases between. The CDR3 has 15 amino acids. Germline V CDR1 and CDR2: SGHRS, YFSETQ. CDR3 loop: CASSLDFQSYNEQFF. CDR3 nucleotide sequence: TGCGCCAGCAGCCTGGACTTCCAATCCTACAATGAGCAGTTCTTC.

The CDR3 sequence is CASSVFPIGPLHF. The DNA of the CDR3 is TGTGCCAGCAGCGTATTCCCCATTGGACCCCTCCACTTT. This rearrangement joins TRBV9 to TRBJ1-6; D gene uncertain. With 1 base removed from V and 12 bases from J, the gap between germline ends came to 11 bases. Germline loops: CDR1 SGDLS, CDR2 YYNGEE. This CDR3 region has 13 residues.

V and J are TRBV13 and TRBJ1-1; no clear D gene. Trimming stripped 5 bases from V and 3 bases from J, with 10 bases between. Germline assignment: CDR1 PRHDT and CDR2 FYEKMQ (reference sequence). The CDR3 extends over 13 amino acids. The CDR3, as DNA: TGTGCCAGCAGCCTTAAAGAGTACACTGAAGCTTTCTTT. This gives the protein CASSLKEYTEAFF.

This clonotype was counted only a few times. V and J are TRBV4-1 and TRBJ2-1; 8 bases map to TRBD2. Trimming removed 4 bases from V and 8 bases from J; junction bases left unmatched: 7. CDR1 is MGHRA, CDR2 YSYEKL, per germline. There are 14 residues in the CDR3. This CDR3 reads CASSRKRERDEQFF. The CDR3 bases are TGCGCCAGCAGCCGAAAGCGGGAGCGTGATGAGCAGTTCTTC.

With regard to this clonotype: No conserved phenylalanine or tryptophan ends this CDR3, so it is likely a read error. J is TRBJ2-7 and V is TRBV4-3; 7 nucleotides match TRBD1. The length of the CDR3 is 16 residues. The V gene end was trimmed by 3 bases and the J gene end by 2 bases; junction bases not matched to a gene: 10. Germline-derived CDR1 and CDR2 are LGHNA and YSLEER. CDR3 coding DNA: TGCGCCAGCAGCCAGGAGACAGGGTTGGTGCCCTACGAGCAGTACTCC. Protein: CASSQETGLVPYEQYS.

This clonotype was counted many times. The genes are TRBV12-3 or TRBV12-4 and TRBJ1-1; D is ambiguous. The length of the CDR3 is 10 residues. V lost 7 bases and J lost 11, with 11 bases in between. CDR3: CASIQSGAFF. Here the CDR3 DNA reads TGTGCCAGCATCCAAAGTGGGGCTTTCTTT.

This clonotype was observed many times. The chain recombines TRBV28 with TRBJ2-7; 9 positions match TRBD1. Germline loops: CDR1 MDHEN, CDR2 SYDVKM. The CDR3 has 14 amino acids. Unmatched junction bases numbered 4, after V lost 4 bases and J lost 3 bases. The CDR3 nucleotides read TGTGCCAGCAGTTCGACAGGGGGAGGCTACGAGCAGTACTTC. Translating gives CASSSTGGGYEQYF.

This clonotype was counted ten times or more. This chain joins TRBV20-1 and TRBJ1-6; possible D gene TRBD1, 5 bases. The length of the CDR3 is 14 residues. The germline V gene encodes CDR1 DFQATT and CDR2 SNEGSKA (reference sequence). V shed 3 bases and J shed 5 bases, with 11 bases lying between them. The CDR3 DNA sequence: TGCAGTGCTAGGGTGGGGGTGGATAATTCACCCCTCCACTTT. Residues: CSARVGVDNSPLHF.

The CDR3 loop is CASSLSPLTNYGYTF. CDR3 in DNA: TGTGCCAGCAGTTTATCCCCCCTGACTAACTATGGCTACACCTTC. The chain is built from TRBV27 and TRBJ1-2; D not resolved. Between the trimmed V and J ends, which lost 0 bases and 0 bases, there was a span of 8 bases. The CDR3 covers 15 residues. Germline CDR1 reads MNHEY; CDR2 reads SMNVEV (reference sequence).

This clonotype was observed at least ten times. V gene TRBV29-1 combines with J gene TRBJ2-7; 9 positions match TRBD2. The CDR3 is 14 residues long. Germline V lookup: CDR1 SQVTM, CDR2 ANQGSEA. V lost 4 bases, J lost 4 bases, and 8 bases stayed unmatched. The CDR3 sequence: CSVAGAGGPYEQYF. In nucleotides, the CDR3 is TGCAGCGTTGCGGGTGCGGGAGGGCCTTACGAGCAGTACTTC.

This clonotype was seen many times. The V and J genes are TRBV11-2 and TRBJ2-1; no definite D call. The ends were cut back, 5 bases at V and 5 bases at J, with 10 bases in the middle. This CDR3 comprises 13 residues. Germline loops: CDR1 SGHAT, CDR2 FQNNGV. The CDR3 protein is CASSQDVDNEQFF. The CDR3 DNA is TGTGCCAGCAGCCAGGACGTAGACAATGAGCAGTTCTTC.

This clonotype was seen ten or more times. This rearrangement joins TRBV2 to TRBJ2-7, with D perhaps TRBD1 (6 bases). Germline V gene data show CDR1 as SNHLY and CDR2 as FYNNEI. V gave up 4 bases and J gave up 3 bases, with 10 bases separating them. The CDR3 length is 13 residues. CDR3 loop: CASSAGQHYEQYF. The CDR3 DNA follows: TGTGCCAGCAGTGCTGGACAGCACTACGAGCAGTACTTC. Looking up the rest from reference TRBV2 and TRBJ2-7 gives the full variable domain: EPEVTQTPSHQVTQMGQEVILRCVPISNHLYFYWYRQILGQKVEFLVSFYNNEISEKSEIFDDQFSVERPDGSNFTLKIRSTKLEDSAMYFCASSAGQHYEQYFGPGTRLTVT.

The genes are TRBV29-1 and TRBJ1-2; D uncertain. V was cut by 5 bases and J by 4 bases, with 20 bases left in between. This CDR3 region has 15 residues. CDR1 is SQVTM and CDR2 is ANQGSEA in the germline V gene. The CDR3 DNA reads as TGCAGCGTTTACGGTCTCTCCGGAGAGGGCTATGGCTACACCTTC. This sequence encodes CSVYGLSGEGYGYTF. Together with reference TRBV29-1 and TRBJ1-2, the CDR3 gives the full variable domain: SAVISQKPSRDICQRGTSLTIQCQVDSQVTMMFWYRQQPGQSLTLIATANQGSEATYESGFVIDKFPISRPNLTFSTLTVSNMSPEDSSIYLCSVYGLSGEGYGYTFGSGTRLTVV.

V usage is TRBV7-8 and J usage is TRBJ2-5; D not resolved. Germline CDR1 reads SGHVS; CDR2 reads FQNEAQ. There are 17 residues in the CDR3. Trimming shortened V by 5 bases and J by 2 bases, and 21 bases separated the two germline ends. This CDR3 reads CASSQEFAGGFQETQYF. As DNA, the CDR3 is TGTGCCAGCAGCCAAGAATTCGCAGGTGGATTTCAAGAGACCCAGTACTTC.

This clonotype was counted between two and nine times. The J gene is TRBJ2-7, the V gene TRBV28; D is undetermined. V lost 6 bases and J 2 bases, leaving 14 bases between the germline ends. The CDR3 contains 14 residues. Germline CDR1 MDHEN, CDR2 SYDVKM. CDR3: CASSPPPLTYEQYF. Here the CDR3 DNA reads TGTGCCAGCAGCCCCCCCCCCCTTACCTACGAGCAGTACTTC.

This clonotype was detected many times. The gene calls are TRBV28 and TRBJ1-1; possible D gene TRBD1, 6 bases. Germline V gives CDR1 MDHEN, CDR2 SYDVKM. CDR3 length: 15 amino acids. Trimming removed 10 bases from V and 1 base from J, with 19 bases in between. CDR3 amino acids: CATKTLGGGNTEAFF. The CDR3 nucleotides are TGTGCCACCAAAACCCTGGGAGGGGGGAACACTGAAGCTTTCTTT.

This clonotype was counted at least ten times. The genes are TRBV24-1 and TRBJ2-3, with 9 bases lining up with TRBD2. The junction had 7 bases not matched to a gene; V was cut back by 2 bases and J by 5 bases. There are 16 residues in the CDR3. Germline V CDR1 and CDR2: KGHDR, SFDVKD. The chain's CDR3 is CATSDSVAGAIDTQYF. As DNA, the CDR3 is TGTGCCACCAGTGATTCGGTAGCGGGAGCGATAGATACGCAGTATTTT.